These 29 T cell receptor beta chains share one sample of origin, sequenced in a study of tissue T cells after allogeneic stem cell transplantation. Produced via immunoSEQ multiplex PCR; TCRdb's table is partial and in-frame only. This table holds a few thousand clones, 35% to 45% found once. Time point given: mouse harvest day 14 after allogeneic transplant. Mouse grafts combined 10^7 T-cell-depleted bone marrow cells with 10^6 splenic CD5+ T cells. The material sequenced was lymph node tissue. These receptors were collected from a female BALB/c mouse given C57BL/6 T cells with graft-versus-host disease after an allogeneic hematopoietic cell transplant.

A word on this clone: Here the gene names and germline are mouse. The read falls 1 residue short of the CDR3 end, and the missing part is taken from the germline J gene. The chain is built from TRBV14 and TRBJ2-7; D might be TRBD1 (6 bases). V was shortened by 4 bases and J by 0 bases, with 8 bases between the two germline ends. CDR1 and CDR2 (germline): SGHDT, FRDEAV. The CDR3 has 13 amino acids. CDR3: CASSRDNSYEQYF. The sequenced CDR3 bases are TGTGCCAGCAGTCGGGACAACTCCTATGAACAGTAC. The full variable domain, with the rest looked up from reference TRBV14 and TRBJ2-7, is EAGVTQSPRYAVLQEGQAVSFWCDPISGHDTLYWYQQPRDQGPQLLVYFRDEAVIDNSQLPSDRFSAVRPKGTNSTLKIQSAKQGDTATYLCASSRDNSYEQYFGPGTRLTVL.

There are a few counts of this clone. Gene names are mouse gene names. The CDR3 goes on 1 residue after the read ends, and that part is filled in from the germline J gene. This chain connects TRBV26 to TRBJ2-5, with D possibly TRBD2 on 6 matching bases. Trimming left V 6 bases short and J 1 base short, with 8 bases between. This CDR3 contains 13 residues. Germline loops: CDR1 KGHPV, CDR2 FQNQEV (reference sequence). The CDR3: CASSPGDQDTQYF. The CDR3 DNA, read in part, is TGTGCCAGCAGCCCTGGGGACCAAGACACCCAGTAC.

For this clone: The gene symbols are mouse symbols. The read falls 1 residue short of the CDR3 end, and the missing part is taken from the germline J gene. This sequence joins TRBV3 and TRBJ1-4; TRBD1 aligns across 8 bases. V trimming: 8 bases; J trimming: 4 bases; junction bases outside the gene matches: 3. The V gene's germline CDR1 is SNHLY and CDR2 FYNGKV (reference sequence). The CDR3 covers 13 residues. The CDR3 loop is CASRQGFNERLFF. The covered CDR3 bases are TGTGCCAGCCGACAGGGGTTCAACGAAAGATTATTT. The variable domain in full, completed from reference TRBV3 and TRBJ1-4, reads GPKVLQIPSHQIIDMGQMVTLNCDPVSNHLYFYWYKQILGQQMEFLVNFYNGKVMEKSKLFKDQFSVERPDGSYFTLKIQPTALEDSAVYFCASRQGFNERLFFGHGTKLSVL.

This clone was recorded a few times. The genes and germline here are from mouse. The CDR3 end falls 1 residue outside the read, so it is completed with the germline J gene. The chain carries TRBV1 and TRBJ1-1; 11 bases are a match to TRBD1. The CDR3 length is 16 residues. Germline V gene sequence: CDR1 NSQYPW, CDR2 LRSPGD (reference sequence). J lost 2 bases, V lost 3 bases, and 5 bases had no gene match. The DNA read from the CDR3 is TGCACCTGCAGTGCCCGGGACAGGGGGTTCAACACAGAAGTCTTC. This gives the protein CTCSARDRGFNTEVF. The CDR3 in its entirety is CTCSARDRGFNTEVFF.

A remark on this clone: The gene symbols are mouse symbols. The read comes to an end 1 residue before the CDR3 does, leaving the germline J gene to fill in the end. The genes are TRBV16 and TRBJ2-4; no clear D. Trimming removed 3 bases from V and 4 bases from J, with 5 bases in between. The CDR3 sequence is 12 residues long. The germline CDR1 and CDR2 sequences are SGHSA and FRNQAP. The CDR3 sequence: CASSFPKNTLYF. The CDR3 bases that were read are TGTGCAAGCAGCTTTCCAAAAAACACCTTGTAC.

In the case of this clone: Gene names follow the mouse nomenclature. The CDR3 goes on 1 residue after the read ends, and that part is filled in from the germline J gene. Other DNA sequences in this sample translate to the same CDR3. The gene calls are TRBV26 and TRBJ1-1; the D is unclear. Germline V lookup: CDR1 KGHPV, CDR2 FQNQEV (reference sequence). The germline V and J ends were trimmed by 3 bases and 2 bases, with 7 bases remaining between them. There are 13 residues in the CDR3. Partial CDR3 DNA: TGTGCCAGCAGTCTAGGAGGCAACACAGAAGTCTTC. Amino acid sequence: CASSLGGNTEVF. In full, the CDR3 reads CASSLGGNTEVFF.

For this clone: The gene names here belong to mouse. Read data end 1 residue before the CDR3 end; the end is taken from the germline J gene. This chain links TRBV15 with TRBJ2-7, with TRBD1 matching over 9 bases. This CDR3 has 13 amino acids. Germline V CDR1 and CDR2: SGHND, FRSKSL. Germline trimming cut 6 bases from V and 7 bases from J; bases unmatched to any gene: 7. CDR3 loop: CASSFDRGMEQYF. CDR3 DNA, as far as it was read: TGTGCCAGCAGCTTCGACAGGGGGATGGAACAGTAC.

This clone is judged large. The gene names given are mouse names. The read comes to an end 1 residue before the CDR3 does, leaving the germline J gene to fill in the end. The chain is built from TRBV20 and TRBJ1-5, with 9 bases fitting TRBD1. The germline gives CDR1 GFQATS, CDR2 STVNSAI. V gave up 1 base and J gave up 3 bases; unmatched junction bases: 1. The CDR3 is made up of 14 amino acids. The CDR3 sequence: CGARGTGVNQAPLF. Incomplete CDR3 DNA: TGTGGTGCTAGGGGGACAGGGGTCAACCAGGCTCCGCTT. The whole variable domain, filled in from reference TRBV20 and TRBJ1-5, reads GALVYQYPRRTICKSGTSMRMECQAVGFQATSVAWYRQSPQKTFELIALSTVNSAIKYEQNFTQEKFPISHPNLSFSSMTVLNAYLEDRGLYLCGARGTGVNQAPLFGEGTRLSVL.

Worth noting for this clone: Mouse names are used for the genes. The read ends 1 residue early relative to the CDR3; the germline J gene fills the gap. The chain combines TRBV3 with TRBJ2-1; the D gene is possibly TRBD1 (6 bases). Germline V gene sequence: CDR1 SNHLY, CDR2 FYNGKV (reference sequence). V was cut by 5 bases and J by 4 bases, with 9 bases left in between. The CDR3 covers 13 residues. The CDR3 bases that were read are TGTGCCAGCAGCCCACAGGGATATGCTGAGCAGTTC. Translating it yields CASSPQGYAEQF. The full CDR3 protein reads CASSPQGYAEQFF.

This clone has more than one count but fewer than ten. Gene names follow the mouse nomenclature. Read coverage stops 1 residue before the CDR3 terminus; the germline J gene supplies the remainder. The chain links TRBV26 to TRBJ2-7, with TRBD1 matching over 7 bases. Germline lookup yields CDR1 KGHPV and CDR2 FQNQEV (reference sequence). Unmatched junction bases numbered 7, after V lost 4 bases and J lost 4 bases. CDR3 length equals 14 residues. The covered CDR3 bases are TGTGCCAGCAGTCCCTCGCCAGGGGGATATGAACAGTAC. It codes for CASSPSPGGYEQY. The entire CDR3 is CASSPSPGGYEQYF.

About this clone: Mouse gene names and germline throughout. Here the CDR3 reads CASSGTFSSYEQYF. The CDR3 DNA, read in part, is TGTGCCAGCAGTGGGACATTTAGCTCCTATGAACAGTAC. The chain has TRBV3 and TRBJ2-7, with a weak D call TRBD1 (6 bases). The read falls 1 residue short of the CDR3 end, and the missing part is taken from the germline J gene. The V gene lost 6 bases and the J gene lost 0 bases, with 12 bases spanning the gap. Germline V CDR1 and CDR2: SNHLY, FYNGKV (reference sequence). The CDR3 has 14 amino acids.

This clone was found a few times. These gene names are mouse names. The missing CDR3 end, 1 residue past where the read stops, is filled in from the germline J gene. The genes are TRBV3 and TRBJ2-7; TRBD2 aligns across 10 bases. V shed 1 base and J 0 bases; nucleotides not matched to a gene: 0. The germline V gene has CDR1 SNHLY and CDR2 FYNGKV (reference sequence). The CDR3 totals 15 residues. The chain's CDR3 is CASSLGLGGSYEQYF. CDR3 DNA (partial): TGTGCCAGCAGCTTAGGACTGGGGGGCTCCTATGAACAGTAC. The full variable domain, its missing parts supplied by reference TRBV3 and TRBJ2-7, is GPKVLQIPSHQIIDMGQMVTLNCDPVSNHLYFYWYKQILGQQMEFLVNFYNGKVMEKSKLFKDQFSVERPDGSYFTLKIQPTALEDSAVYFCASSLGLGGSYEQYFGPGTRLTVL.

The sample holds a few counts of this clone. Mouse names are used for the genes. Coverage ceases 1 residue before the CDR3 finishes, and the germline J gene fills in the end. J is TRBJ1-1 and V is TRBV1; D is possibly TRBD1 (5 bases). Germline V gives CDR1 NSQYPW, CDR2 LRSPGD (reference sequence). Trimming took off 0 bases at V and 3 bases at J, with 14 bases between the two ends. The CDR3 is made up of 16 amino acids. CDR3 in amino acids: CTCSADRRGRDTEVFF. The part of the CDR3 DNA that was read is TGCACCTGCAGTGCAGATCGAAGGGGAAGGGACACAGAAGTCTTC.

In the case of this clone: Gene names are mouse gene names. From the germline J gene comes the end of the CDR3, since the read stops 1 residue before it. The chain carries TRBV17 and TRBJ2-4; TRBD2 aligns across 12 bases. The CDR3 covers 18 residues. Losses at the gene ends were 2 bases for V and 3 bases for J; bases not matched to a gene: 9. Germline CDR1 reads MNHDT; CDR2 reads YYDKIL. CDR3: CASSRRDWGAGNQNTLYF. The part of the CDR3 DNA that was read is TGTGCTAGCAGTAGAAGGGACTGGGGGGCGGGAAACCAAAACACCTTGTAC.

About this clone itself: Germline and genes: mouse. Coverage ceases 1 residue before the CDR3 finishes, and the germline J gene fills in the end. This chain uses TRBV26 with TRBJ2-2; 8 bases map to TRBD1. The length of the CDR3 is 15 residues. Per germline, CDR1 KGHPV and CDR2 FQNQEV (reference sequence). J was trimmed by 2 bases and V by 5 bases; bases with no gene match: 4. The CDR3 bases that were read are TGTGCCAGCAGTAGGACAGGGTCGAACACCGGGCAGCTCTAC. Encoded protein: CASSRTGSNTGQLY. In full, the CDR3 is CASSRTGSNTGQLYF.

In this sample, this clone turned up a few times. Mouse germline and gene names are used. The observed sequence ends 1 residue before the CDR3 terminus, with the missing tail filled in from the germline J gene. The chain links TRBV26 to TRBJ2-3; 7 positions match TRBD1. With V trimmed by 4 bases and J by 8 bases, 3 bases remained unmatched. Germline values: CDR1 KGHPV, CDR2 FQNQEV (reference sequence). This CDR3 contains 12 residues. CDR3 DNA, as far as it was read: TGTGCCAGCAGTCCGGGACAGATAACGCTGTAT. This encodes CASSPGQITLY. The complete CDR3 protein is CASSPGQITLYF.

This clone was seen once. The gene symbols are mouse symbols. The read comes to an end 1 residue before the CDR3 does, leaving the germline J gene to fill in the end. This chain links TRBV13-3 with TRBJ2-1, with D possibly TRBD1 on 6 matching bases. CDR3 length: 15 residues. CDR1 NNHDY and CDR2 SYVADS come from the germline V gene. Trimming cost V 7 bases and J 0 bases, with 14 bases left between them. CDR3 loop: CASGSNRVNYAEQFF. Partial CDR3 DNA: TGTGCCAGCGGATCCAACAGGGTTAACTATGCTGAGCAGTTC.

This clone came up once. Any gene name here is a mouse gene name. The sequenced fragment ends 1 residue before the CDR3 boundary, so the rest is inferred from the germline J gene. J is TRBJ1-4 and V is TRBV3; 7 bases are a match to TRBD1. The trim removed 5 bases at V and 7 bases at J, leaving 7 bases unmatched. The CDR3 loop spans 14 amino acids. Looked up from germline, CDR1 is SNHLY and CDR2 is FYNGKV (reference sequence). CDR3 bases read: TGTGCCAGCAGCCTGACAGGGAGAGGCGAAAGATTATTT. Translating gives CASSLTGRGERLF. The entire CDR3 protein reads CASSLTGRGERLFF.

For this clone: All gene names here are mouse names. The CDR3 DNA, read in part, is TGTGCCTGGAGTCTCACTGGGGGCTATGCTGAGCAGTTC. Translating gives CAWSLTGGYAEQF. The complete CDR3 sequence is CAWSLTGGYAEQFF. The V and J genes are TRBV31 and TRBJ2-1; 8 nucleotides align to TRBD2. The read ends 1 residue shy of where the CDR3 ends; the end is completed using the germline J gene. This CDR3 spans 14 amino acids. Germline assignment: CDR1 GKSSPN and CDR2 SITVG. V lost 0 bases and J lost 3; bases outside the gene matches: 1. Full variable domain (outside the CDR3, taken from reference TRBV31 and TRBJ2-1): AQTIHQWPVAEIKAVGSPLSLGCTIKGKSSPNLYWYWQATGGTLQQLFYSITVGQVESVVQLNLSASRPKDDQFILSTEKLLLSHSGFYLCAWSLTGGYAEQFFGPGTRLTVL.

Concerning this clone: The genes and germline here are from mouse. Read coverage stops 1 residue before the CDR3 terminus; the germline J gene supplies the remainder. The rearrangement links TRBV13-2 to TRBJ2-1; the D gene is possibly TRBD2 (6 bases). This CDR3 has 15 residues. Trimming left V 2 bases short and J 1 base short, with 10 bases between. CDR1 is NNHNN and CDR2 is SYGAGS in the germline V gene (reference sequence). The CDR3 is CASGDRWGNYAEQFF. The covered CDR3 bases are TGTGCCAGCGGTGACCGGTGGGGGAACTATGCTGAGCAGTTC.

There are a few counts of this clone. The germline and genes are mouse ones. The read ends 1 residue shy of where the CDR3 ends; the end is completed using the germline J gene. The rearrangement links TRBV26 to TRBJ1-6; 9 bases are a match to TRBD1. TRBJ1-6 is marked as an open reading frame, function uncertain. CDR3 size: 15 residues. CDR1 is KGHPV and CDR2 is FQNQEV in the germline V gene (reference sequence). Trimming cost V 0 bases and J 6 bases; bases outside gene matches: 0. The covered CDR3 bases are TGTGCCAGCAGTCTGTCACAGGGGGCTAATTCGCCCCTCTAC. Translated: CASSLSQGANSPLY. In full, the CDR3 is CASSLSQGANSPLYF.

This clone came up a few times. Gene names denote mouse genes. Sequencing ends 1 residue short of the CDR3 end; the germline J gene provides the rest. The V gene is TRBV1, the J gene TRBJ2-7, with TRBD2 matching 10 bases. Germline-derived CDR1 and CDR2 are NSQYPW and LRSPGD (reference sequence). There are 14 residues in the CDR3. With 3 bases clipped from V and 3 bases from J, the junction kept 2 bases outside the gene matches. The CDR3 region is CTCSAYWGGYEQYF. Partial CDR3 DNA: TGCACCTGCAGTGCCTACTGGGGGGGCTATGAACAGTAC.

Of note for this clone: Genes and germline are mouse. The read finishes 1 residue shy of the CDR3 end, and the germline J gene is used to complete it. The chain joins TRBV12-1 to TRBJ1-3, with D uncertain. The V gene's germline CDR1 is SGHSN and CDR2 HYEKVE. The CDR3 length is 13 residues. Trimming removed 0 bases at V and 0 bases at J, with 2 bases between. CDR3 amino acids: CASSLNSGNTLYF. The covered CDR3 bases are TGTGCCAGCTCTCTCAATTCTGGAAATACGCTCTAT.

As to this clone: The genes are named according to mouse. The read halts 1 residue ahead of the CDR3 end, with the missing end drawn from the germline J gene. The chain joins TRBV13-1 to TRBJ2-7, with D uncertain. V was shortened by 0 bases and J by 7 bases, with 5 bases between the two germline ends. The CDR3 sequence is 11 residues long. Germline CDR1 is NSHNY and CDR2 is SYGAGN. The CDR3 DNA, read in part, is TGTGCCAGCAGTGATGCGATGGAACAGTAC. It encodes CASSDAMEQY. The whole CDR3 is CASSDAMEQYF.

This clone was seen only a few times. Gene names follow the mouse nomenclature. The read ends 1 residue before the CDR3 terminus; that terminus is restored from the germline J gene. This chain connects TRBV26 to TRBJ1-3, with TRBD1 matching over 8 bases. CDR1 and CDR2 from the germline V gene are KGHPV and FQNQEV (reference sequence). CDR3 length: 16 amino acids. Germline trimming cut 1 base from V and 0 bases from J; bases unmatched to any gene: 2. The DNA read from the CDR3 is TGTGCCAGCAGTCTGTGGACAGGGAATTCTGGAAATACGCTCTAT. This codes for CASSLWTGNSGNTLY. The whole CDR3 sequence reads CASSLWTGNSGNTLYF.

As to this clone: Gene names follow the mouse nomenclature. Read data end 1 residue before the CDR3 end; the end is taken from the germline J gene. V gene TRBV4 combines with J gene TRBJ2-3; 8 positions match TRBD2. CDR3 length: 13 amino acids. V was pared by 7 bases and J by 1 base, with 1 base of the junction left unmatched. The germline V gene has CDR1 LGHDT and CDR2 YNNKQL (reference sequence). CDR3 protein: CASTWGGAETLYF. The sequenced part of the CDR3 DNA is TGTGCCAGCACCTGGGGGGGTGCAGAAACGCTGTAT.

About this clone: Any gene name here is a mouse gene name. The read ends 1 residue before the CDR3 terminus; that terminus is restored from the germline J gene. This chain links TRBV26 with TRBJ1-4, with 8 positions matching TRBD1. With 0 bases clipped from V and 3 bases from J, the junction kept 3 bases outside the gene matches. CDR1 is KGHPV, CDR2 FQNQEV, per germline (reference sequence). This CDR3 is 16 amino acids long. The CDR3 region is CASSLSSGGTNERLFF. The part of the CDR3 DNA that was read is TGTGCCAGCAGTCTGTCTTCAGGGGGCACCAACGAAAGATTATTT.

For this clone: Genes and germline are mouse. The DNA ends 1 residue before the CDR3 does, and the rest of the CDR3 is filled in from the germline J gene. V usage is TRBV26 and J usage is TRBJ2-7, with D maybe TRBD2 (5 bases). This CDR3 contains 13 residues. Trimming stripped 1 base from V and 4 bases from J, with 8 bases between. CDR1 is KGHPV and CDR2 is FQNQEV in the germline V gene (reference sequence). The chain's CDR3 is CASSLYGVYEQYF. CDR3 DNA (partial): TGTGCCAGCAGTCTGTATGGGGTTTATGAACAGTAC.

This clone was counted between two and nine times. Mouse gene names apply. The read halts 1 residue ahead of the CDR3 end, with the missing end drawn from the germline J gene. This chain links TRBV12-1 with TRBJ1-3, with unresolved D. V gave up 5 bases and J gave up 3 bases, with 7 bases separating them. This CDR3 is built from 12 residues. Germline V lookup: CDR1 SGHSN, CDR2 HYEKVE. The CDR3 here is CASWGGGNTLYF. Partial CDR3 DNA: TGTGCCAGCTGGGGAGGTGGAAATACGCTCTAT.